One and the same sample provided the 8 T cell receptor beta chains below, sequenced in a study of cytomegalovirus exposure and HLA in healthy donors. PCR amplification relied on 60 Vbeta primers (plus 13 Jbeta primers). Here immunoSEQ multiplex PCR was the method, and the copy in TCRdb shows in-frame clones only, minus some. Of about 43,000 clones listed, around 60% are singletons. The sample was PBMCs. These receptor sequences come from a man in his 60s in good health and CMV-seropositive.

The V call is TRBV5-1, the J call TRBJ2-3; 9 bases align to TRBD2. The V and J ends lost 2 bases and 6 bases, in that order; junction bases with no gene match: 4. The CDR3 covers 14 residues. The germline V gene has CDR1 SGHRS and CDR2 YFSETQ. The CDR3 nucleotides read TGCGCCAGCAGCTTTAGCGGGAGAAAGGATACGCAGTATTTT. Amino acids: CASSFSGRKDTQYF.

This clone occurred once. The rearrangement uses TRBV6-1 and TRBJ1-5, with a possible D match to TRBD1 (5 bases). The CDR3 runs to 13 residues. V shed 7 bases and J shed 6 bases, with 13 bases lying between them. Germline V gene lookup returns CDR1 MNHNS and CDR2 SASEGT. The CDR3, as DNA: TGTGCCAGCAACCTCGGGGGGAGTCAGCCCCAGCATTTT. Its translation: CASNLGGSQPQHF.

Only one count was recorded for this clone. The chain recombines TRBV5-1 with TRBJ2-5; possibly TRBD2 for D (6 bases). The germline gives CDR1 SGHRS, CDR2 YFSETQ. The CDR3 sequence is 14 residues long. Trimming took 4 bases from V and 4 from J, leaving 14 bases between them. DNA for the CDR3: TGCGCCAGCAGCCCCGTTCTTAGCGGAGAGACCCAGTACTTC. This sequence encodes CASSPVLSGETQYF.

The chain has TRBV5-4 and TRBJ1-3; 7 bases fit TRBD1. Germline CDR1 is SGHNT and CDR2 is YYREEE (reference sequence). The V gene end was trimmed by 0 bases and the J gene end by 2 bases; junction bases not matched to a gene: 5. The CDR3 contains 16 residues. Written as DNA, the CDR3 is TGTGCCAGCAGCTTGGGGGGGACAGCAACTGGAAACACCATATATTTT. It codes for CASSLGGTATGNTIYF.

V and J are TRBV7-7 and TRBJ2-7, with TRBD1 matching 11 bases. Germline lookup yields CDR1 SSHAT and CDR2 FNYEAQ (reference sequence). This CDR3 is 15 amino acids long. V was pared by 5 bases and J by 3 bases, with 6 bases of the junction left unmatched. The CDR3 DNA sequence: TGTGCCAGCAGCCCCGGGACAGGGGGGAGCTACGAGCAGTACTTC. Amino acid sequence: CASSPGTGGSYEQYF.

This clone has a handful of counts. The chain carries TRBV7-6 and TRBJ2-1; 7 bases agree with TRBD2. CDR3 length: 14 amino acids. Germline V gives CDR1 SGHVS, CDR2 FNYEAQ. V was pared by 0 bases and J by 9 bases, with 5 bases of the junction left unmatched. CDR3 DNA sequence: TGTGCCAGCAGCTTAGCGGGAGGGGACGGTGAGCAGTTCTTC. This codes for CASSLAGGDGEQFF.

This chain links TRBV18 with TRBJ1-4; 9 nucleotides line up with TRBD1. The length of the CDR3 is 15 residues. The germline V gene encodes CDR1 KGHSH and CDR2 LQKENI. J gave up 7 bases and V 3 bases, and 6 bases lay outside the gene matches. CDR3 bases: TGTGCCAGCTCACCCCCGGGACAGGGCTTTGAAAAACTGTTTTTT. It codes for CASSPPGQGFEKLFF.

CDR3 region: CASSESTSVGEQYF. The CDR3 DNA follows: TGCGCCAGCAGTGAGTCTACTAGTGTAGGCGAGCAGTACTTC. The chain carries TRBV10-2 and TRBJ2-7, with D tentatively TRBD2 (5 bases). CDR3 length equals 14 residues. Germline CDR1 WSHSY, CDR2 SAAADI. V was cut by 0 bases and J by 6 bases, with 12 bases left in between.